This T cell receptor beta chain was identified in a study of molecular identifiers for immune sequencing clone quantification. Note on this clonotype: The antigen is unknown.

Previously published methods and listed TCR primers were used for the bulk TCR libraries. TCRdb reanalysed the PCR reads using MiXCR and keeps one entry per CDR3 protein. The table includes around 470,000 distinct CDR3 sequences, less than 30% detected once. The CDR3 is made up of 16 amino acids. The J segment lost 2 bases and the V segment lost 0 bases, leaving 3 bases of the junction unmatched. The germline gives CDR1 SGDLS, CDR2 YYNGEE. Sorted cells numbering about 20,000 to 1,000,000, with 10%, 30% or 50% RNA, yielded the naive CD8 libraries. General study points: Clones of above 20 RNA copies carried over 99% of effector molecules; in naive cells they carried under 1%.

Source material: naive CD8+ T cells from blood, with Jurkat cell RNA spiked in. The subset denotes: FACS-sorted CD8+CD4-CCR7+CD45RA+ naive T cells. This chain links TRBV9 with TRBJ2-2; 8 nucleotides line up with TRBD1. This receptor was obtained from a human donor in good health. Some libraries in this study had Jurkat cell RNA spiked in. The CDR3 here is CASSVGGTGNTGELFF. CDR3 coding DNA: TGTGCCAGCAGCGTAGGTGGGACAGGAAACACCGGGGAGCTGTTTTTT.